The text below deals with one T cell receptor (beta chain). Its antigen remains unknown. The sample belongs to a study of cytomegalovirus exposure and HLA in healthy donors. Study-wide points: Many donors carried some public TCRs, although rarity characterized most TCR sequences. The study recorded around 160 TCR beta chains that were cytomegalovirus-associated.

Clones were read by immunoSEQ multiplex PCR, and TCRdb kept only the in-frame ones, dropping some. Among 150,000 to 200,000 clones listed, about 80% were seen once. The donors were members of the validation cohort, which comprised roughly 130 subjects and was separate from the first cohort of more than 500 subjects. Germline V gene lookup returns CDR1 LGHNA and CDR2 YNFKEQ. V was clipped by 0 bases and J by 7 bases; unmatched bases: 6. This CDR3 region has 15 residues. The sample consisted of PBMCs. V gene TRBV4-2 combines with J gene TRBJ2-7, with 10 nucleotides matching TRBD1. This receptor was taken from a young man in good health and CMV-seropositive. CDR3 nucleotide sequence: TGTGCCAGCAGCCAAGAGGGACAGGGGTTGAGAGAGCAGTACTTC. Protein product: CASSQEGQGLREQYF.